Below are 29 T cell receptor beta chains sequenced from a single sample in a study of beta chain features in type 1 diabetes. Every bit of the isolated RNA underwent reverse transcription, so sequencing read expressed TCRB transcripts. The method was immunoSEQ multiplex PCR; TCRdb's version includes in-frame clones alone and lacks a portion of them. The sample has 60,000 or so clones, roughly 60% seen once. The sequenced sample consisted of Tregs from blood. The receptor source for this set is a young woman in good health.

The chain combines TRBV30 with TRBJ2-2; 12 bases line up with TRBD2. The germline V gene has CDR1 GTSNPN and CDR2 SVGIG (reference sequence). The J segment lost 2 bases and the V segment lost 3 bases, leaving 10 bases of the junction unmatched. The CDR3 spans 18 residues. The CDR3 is CAWSPPGLAGTNTGELFF. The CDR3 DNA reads TGTGCCTGGAGCCCCCCCGGACTAGCGGGAACCAACACCGGGGAGCTGTTTTTT.

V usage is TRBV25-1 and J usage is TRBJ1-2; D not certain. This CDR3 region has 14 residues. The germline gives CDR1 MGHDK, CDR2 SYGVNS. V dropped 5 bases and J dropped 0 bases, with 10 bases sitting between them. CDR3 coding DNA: TGTGCCAGCAGTCCCCTGGCAACTAACTATGGCTACACCTTC. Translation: CASSPLATNYGYTF.

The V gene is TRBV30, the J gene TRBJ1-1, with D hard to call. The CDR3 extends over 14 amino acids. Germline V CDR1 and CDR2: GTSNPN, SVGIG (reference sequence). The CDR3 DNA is TGTGCTTTTAAGAGAGGGATGAAGAACACTGAAGCTTTCTTT. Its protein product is CAFKRGMKNTEAFF. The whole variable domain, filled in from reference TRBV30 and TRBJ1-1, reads SQTIHQWPATLVQPVGSPLSLECTVEGTSNPNLYWYRQAAGRGLQLLFYSVGIGQISSEVPQNLSASRPQDRQFILSSKKLLLSDSGFYLCAFKRGMKNTEAFFGQGTRLTVV.

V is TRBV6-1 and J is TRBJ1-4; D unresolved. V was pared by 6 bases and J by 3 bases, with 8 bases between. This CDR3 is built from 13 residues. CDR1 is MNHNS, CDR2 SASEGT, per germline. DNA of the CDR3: TGTGCCAGCAGAACAGCTTCTAATGAAAAACTGTTTTTT. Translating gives CASRTASNEKLFF.

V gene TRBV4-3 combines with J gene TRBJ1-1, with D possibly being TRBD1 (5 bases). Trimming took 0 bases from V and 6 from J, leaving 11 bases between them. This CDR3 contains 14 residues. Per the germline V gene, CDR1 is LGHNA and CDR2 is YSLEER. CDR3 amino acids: CASSQERWGPEAFF. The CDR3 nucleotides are TGCGCCAGCAGCCAAGAGAGATGGGGCCCTGAAGCTTTCTTT.

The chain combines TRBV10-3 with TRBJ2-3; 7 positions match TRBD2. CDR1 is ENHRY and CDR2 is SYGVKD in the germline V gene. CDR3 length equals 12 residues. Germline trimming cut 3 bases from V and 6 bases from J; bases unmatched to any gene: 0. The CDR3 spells CAISDGGDTQYF. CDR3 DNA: TGTGCCATCAGTGACGGGGGGGATACGCAGTATTTT.

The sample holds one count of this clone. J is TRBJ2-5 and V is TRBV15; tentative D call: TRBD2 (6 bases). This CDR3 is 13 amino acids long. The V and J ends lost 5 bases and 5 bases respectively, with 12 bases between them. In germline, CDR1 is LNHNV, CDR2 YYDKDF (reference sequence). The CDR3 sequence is CATSVGAGETQYF. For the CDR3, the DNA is TGTGCCACCAGCGTAGGGGCGGGGGAGACCCAGTACTTC.

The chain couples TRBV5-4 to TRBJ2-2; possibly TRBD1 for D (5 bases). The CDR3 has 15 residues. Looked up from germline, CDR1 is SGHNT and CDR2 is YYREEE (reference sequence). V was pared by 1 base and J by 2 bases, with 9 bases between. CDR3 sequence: CASSLNRINTGELFF. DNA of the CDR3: TGTGCCAGCAGCTTGAACAGGATTAACACCGGGGAGCTGTTTTTT.

Here the CDR3 DNA reads TGTGCCATCAGTGAGCTAACGGGAACGACAGATACGCAGTATTTT. Its protein is CAISELTGTTDTQYF. The chain carries TRBV10-3 and TRBJ2-3, with a tentative D call TRBD2 (5 bases). Per germline, CDR1 ENHRY and CDR2 SYGVKD. V gave up 2 bases and J gave up 3 bases, with 12 bases separating them. The CDR3 is made up of 15 amino acids.

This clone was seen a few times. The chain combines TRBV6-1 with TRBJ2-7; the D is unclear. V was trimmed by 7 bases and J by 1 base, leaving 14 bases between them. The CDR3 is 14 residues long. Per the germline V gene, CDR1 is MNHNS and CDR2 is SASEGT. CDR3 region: CASNPFGQSYEQYF. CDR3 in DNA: TGTGCCAGCAATCCCTTTGGGCAATCCTACGAGCAGTACTTC.

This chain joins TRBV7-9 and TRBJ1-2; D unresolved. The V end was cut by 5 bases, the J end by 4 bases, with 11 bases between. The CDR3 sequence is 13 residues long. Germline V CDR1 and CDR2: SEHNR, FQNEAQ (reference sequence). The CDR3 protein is CASSRTVFYGYTF. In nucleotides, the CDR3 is TGTGCCAGCAGCCGCACAGTCTTCTATGGCTACACCTTC.

The CDR3 DNA reads as TGTGCCAGCAGCCGAACGCTAGCGGGAGGGTCCTACGAGCAGTACTTC. Protein sequence: CASSRTLAGGSYEQYF. The chain joins TRBV11-1 to TRBJ2-7; 12 bases line up with TRBD2. Germline V gives CDR1 SGHAT, CDR2 FQDESV (reference sequence). CDR3 length equals 16 residues. Trimming took 5 bases from V and 1 from J; bases not matched to a gene: 6. The whole variable domain, remainder taken from reference TRBV11-1 and TRBJ2-7, is EAEVAQSPRYKITEKSQAVAFWCDPISGHATLYWYRQILGQGPELLVQFQDESVVDDSQLPKDRFSAERLKGVDSTLKIQPAELGDSAMYLCASSRTLAGGSYEQYFGPGTRLTVT.

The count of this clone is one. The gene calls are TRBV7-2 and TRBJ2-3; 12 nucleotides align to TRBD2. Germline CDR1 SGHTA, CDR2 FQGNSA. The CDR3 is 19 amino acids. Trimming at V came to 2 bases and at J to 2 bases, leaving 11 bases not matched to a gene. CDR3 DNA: TGTGCCAGCAGCTTAAGGCTGGCTAGCGGGAGGGGTAACACAGATACGCAGTATTTT. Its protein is CASSLRLASGRGNTDTQYF.

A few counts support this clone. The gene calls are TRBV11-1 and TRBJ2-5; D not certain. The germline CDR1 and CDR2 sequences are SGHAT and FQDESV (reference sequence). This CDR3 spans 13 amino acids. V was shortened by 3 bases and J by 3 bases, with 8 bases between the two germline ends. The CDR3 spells CASSFGGEETQYF. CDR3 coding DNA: TGTGCCAGCAGCTTCGGCGGTGAAGAGACCCAGTACTTC.

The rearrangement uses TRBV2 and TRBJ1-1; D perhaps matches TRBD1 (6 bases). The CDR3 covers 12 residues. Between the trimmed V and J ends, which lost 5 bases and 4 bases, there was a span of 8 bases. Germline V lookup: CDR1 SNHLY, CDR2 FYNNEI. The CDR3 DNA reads TGTGCCAGCAGTACAGGGATCACTGAAGCTTTCTTT. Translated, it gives CASSTGITEAFF.

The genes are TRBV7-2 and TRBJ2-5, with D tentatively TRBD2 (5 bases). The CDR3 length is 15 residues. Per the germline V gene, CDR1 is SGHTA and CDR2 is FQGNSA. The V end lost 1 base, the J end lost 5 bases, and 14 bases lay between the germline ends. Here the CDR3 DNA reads TGTGCCAGCAGCTTAGGTGCCGGGGTGGGGGAGACCCAGTACTTC. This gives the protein CASSLGAGVGETQYF.

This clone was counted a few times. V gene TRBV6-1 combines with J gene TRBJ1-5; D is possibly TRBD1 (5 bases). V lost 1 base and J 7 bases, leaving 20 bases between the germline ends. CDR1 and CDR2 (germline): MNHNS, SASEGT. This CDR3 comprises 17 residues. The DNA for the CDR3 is TGTGCCAGCAGTGAAGGGCAGGGTCCCAGTCGGGGGCAGCCCCAGCATTTT. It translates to CASSEGQGPSRGQPQHF.

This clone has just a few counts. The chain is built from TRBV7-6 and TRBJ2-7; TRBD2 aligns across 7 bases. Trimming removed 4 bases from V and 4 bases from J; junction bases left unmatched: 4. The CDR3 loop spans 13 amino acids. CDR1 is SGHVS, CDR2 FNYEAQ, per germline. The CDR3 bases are TGTGCCAGCAGCTGGGGGGGGTCTTACGAGCAGTACTTC. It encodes CASSWGGSYEQYF.

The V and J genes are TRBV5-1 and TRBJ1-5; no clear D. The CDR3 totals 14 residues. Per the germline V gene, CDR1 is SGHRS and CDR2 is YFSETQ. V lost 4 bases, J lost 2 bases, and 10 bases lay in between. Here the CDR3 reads CASSPGYGNQPQHF. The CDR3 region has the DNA TGCGCCAGCAGCCCAGGTTATGGCAATCAGCCCCAGCATTTT.

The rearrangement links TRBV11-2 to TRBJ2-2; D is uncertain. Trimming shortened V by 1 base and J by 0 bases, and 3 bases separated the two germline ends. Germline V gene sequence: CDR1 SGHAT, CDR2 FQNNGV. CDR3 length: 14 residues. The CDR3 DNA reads TGTGCCAGCAGCTTAGGGCCGAACACCGGGGAGCTGTTTTTT. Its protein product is CASSLGPNTGELFF. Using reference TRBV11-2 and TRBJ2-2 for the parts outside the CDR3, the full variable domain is EAGVAQSPRYKIIEKRQSVAFWCNPISGHATLYWYQQILGQGPKLLIQFQNNGVVDDSQLPKDRFSAERLKGVDSTLKIQPAKLEDSAVYLCASSLGPNTGELFFGEGSRLTVL.

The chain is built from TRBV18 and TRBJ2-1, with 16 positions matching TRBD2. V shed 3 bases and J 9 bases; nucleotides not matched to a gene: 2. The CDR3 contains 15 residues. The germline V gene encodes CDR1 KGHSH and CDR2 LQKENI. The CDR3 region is CASSPGTSGRGEQFF. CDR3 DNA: TGTGCCAGCTCACCCGGGACTAGCGGGAGGGGTGAGCAGTTCTTC.

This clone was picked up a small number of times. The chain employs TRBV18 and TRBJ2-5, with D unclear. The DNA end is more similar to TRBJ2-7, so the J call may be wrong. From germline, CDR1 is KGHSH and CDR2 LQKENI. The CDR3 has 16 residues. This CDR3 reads CASSPRIAASSYEQYF. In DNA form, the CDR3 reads TGTGCCAGCTCACCACGAATCGCCGCTAGCTCCTACGAGCAGTACTTC.

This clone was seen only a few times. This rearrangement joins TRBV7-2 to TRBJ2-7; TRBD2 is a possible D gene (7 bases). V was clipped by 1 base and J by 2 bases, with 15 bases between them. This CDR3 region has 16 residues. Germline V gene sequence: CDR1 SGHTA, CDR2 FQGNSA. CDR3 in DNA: TGTGCCAGCAGCTTAGTGGCGGGGGCGCATACCTACGAGCAGTACTTC. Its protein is CASSLVAGAHTYEQYF.

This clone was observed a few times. The CDR3 region is CASSQGSSQGARITEAFF. The CDR3, as DNA: TGCGCCAGCAGCCAAGGGTCCTCGCAGGGGGCGAGGATCACTGAAGCTTTCTTT. This chain connects TRBV4-1 to TRBJ1-1, with 8 positions matching TRBD1. The J segment lost 4 bases and the V segment lost 1 base, leaving 14 bases of the junction unmatched. The CDR3 has 18 residues. Germline values: CDR1 MGHRA, CDR2 YSYEKL.

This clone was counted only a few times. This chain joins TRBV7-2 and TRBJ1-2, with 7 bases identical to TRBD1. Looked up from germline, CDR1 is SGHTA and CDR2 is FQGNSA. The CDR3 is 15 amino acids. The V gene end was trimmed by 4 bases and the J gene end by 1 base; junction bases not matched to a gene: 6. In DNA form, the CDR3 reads TGTGCCAGCAGCTCAACGGGACAGCTTAACTATGGCTACACCTTC. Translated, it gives CASSSTGQLNYGYTF.

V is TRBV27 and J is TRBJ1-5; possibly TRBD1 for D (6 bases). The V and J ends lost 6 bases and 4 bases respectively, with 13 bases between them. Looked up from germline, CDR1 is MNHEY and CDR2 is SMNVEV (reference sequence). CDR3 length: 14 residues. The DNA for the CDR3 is TGTGCCAGCAGATCCCACACAGGGAATCAGCCCCAGCATTTT. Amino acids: CASRSHTGNQPQHF.

This chain's CDR3 is CASSSRGRGGPDTQYF. The CDR3 DNA sequence: TGTGCCAGCAGCTCTAGAGGGCGGGGGGGCCCAGATACGCAGTATTTT. The chain employs TRBV7-2 and TRBJ2-3; 9 bases are a match to TRBD2. Germline-derived CDR1 and CDR2 are SGHTA and FQGNSA. V shed 4 bases and J 4 bases; nucleotides not matched to a gene: 9. CDR3 size: 16 residues.

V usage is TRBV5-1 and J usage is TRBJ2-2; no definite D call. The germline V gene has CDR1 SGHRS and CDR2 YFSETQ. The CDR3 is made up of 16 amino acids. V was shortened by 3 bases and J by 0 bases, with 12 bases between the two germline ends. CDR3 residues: CASSYQRPANTGELFF. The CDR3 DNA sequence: TGCGCCAGCAGCTACCAGAGGCCCGCGAACACCGGGGAGCTGTTTTTT.

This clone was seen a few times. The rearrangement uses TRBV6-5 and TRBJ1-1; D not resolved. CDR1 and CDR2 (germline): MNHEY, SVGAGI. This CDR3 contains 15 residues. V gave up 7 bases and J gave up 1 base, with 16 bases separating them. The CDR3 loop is CASTPWAGRNTEAFF. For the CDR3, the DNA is TGTGCCAGCACCCCGTGGGCAGGCCGGAACACTGAAGCTTTCTTT.